This T cell receptor beta chain was identified during a study of T cell responses to AZD1222 COVID-19 vaccine (dated by TCRdb to the early 2020s). With respect to the entire study: Because spike-specific TCR depth and breadth did not differ between the two schedules, AZD1222 recipients who got a second dose at roughly 4 weeks were pooled with those who got a second dose at roughly 12 weeks. A total of approximately 230 trial participants underwent TCR sequencing, of whom some 210 received two doses of AZD1222 and 26 received two doses of the MenACWY control vaccine. Trial participants were enrolled by age into 18-55, 56-69 and 70-plus year subgroups, with 148, 28 and 57 TCR-sequenced participants respectively.

Read against the paper, the sample's time point label means: baseline before first vaccination. The vaccinee samples were drawn from two UK trials, COV001 and COV002, one of which was a single-blind randomized controlled phase 2/3 trial testing AZD1222 (ChAdOx1 nCoV-19) in healthy adults. Trial participant PBMC samples were collected at day 0 and day 28 after the second dose for TCRbeta chain sequencing. The CDR3 regions of human TCRbeta chains were analyzed by immunosequencing. The original methods were these. TCRs in the repertoires were matched against a reference library of SARS-CoV-2-specific TCRs that had been generated with the MIRA antigen-specificity platform. Breadth was defined as the fraction of unique TCRs that were SARS-CoV-2-associated. Depth was defined as the fraction of total T cells that were SARS-CoV-2-associated. Using the MIRA data, each spike-specific TCR was mapped to the spike region that the TCR reacts to and placed in a CD4 or CD8 class. Log10-transformed breadth and depth values were compared by one-way ANOVA with Sidak's multiple comparisons tests. This immuneACCESS table, as held by TCRdb, lists in-frame sequences with V and J called but not all clones. Of the missing ones, under half trace to an unresolved V gene in checked studies; the others have no known cause. V and J calls and clone size come straight from that table; D and trimming were deduced from the DNA. Here the sample has roughly 150,000 clones; over 75% occur a single time. 6.9% of the sample is taken by the ten largest.

Notes on this clone: It lacks a known antigen. Per-base quality was not reported, and no clone a single base away is much larger than it.

In the germline V gene, CDR1 corresponds to MNHEY and CDR2 to SVGEGT. Trimming at the junction amounts to 3 bases on V and 2 bases on J, and the germline ends lie 9 bases apart. Its CDR3 holds 14 amino acids, cysteine through phenylalanine. The DNA shown is the 42-base CDR3, in frame from base 1. The study at large found these results: Because no day 14 peak-response samples were available, the repertoires could be characterized only after the peak T cell response. Only five to seven AZD1222 recipients were SARS-CoV-2 seropositive at baseline, limiting conclusions about previously exposed vaccinees. In the small 56-69-year group, the increase in depth fell short of significance, most likely because of low power. Participants were mostly white British and included more females than males, and it was suggested by the authors that clonal diversity may have been underestimated. Vaccine-associated CD4 TCRs spanned the whole spike protein, with dominant responses in regions 160-218 and 743-854. After two AZD1222 doses, spike-specific TCR breadth and depth were significantly higher than at day 0 and than in MenACWY recipients. Reportedly, close to half of the unique spike-specific TCRs recognized epitopes lying outside the regions that are mutated in the B.1.351 and B.1.1.7 variants.

The TCR sequence derives from an adult in good health. The sample consisted of peripheral blood, taken on day 0 of AZD1222 vaccination. The V and J genes are TRBV6-2 or TRBV6-3 and TRBJ2-3, with the D gene not clear enough to name. The base sequence is TGTGCCAGCAGTTATCAGCAGATCACAGATACGCAGTATTTT. This translates into CASSYQQITDTQYF.